Listed below are T cell receptor beta chains from one sample, sequenced in a study of radiation and T cells in renal cell carcinoma. Measured with immunoSEQ multiplex PCR; TCRdb has only the in-frame clones, and not every one. The sample lists 130,000 to 150,000 clones, approximately 90% occurring once. The sample here was blood, taken from a patient whose treatment included radiotherapy and nephrectomy. All receptors come from a woman in her 70s with renal cell carcinoma. Both conserved end residues are part of each CDR3. A D gene is named only where the DNA matches it firmly. Rows may omit the clone size; those that give it use once, few, many or a size class.

d_call j_call v_call clone_size cdr3_nt cdr3_aa
TRBD2 TRBJ2-5 TRBV30 - TGTGCCTGGAGACCCCATCTAGCGGGGGGGGTAAAAGAGACCCAGTACTTC CAWRPHLAGGVKETQYF
- TRBJ2-3 TRBV7-2 - TGTGCCAGCAGCTTAGCGCGGAGCACAGATACGCAGTATTTT CASSLARSTDTQYF
TRBD1 TRBJ1-1 TRBV27 - TGTGCCAGCAGTTTCGGGACAGGGAACACTGAAGCTTTCTTT CASSFGTGNTEAFF
TRBD1 TRBJ1-4 TRBV4-2 - TGTGCCAGCAGCCAACCCGGGACAGGGTATGAAAAACTGTTTTTT CASSQPGTGYEKLFF
- TRBJ1-1 TRBV6-5 - TGTGCCAGCAGTTACTCAAGGGGGTTGGGCGCTGAAGCTTTCTTT CASSYSRGLGAEAFF
- TRBJ2-7 TRBV19 - TGTGCCAGTAGTATCGGAGAGGGCTACGAGCAGTACTTC CASSIGEGYEQYF
- TRBJ2-2 TRBV10-3 - TGTGCCATCAAGGCAGGAGGGACCGGGGAGCTGTTTTTT CAIKAGGTGELFF
- TRBJ1-5 TRBV5-1 - TGCGCCAGCAGCTTCGATGGGGGTGGCAATCAGCCCCAGCATTTT CASSFDGGGNQPQHF
- TRBJ1-6 TRBV6-1 - TGTGCCAGCAGTGAGAGGACGGGGGGCCATTCACCCCTCCACTTT CASSERTGGHSPLHF
- TRBJ1-6 TRBV28 once TGTGCCAGCACCATTGGACCGGCTAATTCACCCCTCCACTTT CASTIGPANSPLHF
- TRBJ1-1 TRBV2 - TGTGCCAGCAGTGAATTCGGGGTGGACACTGAAGCTTTCTTT CASSEFGVDTEAFF
TRBD1 TRBJ1-1 TRBV19 - TGTGCCAGTAGAGACAGGGGTTCGGGGAACACTGAAGCTTTCTTT CASRDRGSGNTEAFF
- TRBJ2-1 TRBV5-1 - TGCGCCAGCAGCGCGAACGGGGACCGCCGTTACAATGAGCAGTTCTTC CASSANGDRRYNEQFF
TRBD2 TRBJ2-5 TRBV5-1 - TGCGCCAGCAGCCCCCGACTAGCGGGGGCGCAAGAGACCCAGTACTTC CASSPRLAGAQETQYF
- TRBJ1-2 TRBV30 - TGTGCCTGGAGTGTTGGGGATCCGAGTGGCTACACCTTC CAWSVGDPSGYTF
TRBD2 TRBJ2-1 TRBV19 - TGTGCCAGTAGTATAAGCGGGGGGTCCTACAATGAGCAGTTCTTC CASSISGGSYNEQFF
TRBD1 TRBJ1-4 TRBV9 - TGTGCCAGCAGCGGAGGTCAGGGGGCCGGTGACAAACTGTTTTTT CASSGGQGAGDKLFF
- TRBJ1-1 TRBV7-2 - TGTGCCAGCAGCCCCAAGGCGGGTTTGGCTGAAGCTTTCTTT CASSPKAGLAEAFF
- TRBJ2-5 TRBV6-6 - TGTGCCAGTAGGCCCGGTGGTTACGAGACCCAGTACTTC CASRPGGYETQYF
TRBD2 TRBJ2-3 TRBV4-3 - TGCGCCAGCAGCCAATTTTCGGGGGGGTCAGATACGCAGTATTTT CASSQFSGGSDTQYF